Here is one T cell receptor beta chain with its context. Just one base apart from a much larger clone, this may be a read error. Time point of the sample: newly diagnosed GD, antithyroid drugs for less than 3 months. Researchers made the TCR library from RNA that was extracted from PBMCs. This entry comes from a study of regulatory T cells in long-lasting Graves disease. Study-wide context: Graves' patients, newly diagnosed, had taken antithyroid drugs under 3 months.

The CDR3 is 16 amino acids. The V gene's germline CDR1 is SGHVS and CDR2 FNYEAQ. Arm-PCR of CDR3 regions and iRepertoire HTBI primers were used to build TCR beta libraries. TCRdb itself ran the multiplex PCR reads through MiXCR, one entry per CDR3 protein. The repertoire has hundreds of thousands of distinct CDR3 sequences, about 15% of them found once; the top ten carry about 12%. The same data also contributed to another study, on T cells in Graves' hyperthyroidism and ophthalmopathy. That paper adds: Patients between 18 and 65 years old had hyperthyroidism, newly diagnosed and lasting under 2 months. Orbital computed tomography, thyroid ultrasound, serum thyroxine and TRAb, and clinical symptoms together informed the diagnoses.

Material: peripheral blood mononuclear cells (PBMCs), obtained at new diagnosis, from a patient treated with antithyroid drugs. This sequence joins TRBV7-6 and TRBJ2-2, with TRBD2 matching 10 bases. This TCR came from a man younger than 30 with Graves disease. The CDR3 spells CASSSLAGAPTGELVF. CDR3 DNA: TGTGCCAGCAGCTCCCTAGCGGGGGCCCCCACCGGGGAGCTGGTTTTT.